This entry lists 26 T cell receptor beta chains sequenced from one sample in a study of cytomegalovirus exposure and HLA in healthy donors. 13 Jbeta primers and 60 Vbeta primers were used for the PCR. Sequenced by immunoSEQ multiplex PCR; TCRdb stores in-frame clones only, minus some. The sample has about 96,000 clones, and its top ten clones hold 3% to 3.5%. Sequences were obtained from PBMCs. All receptors come from a woman aged 25 to 39 in good health and CMV-seronegative.

V and J are TRBV9 and TRBJ2-6; D unresolved. Germline lookup yields CDR1 SGDLS and CDR2 YYNGEE. V lost 4 bases to trimming and J lost 0 bases, with 8 bases between them. This CDR3 is built from 15 residues. The DNA of the CDR3 is TGTGCCAGCAGCATTCGGAGCTCTGGGGCCAACGTCCTGACTTTC. This codes for CASSIRSSGANVLTF.

The V call is TRBV10-2, the J call TRBJ2-7; 10 bases map to TRBD1. The CDR3 contains 14 residues. Trimming took 7 bases from V and 4 from J; bases not matched to a gene: 7. The germline V gene encodes CDR1 WSHSY and CDR2 SAAADI. CDR3 sequence reads: CASKVGTGAYEQYF. CDR3 sequence (DNA): TGCGCCAGCAAGGTCGGGACAGGGGCGTACGAGCAGTACTTC.

Comments on this clone: Relative to the germline gene, one junction end is altered; a read error may explain this. This chain links TRBV7-7 with TRBJ2-5; D is uncertain. This CDR3 spans 11 amino acids. Germline loops: CDR1 SSHAT, CDR2 FNYEAQ (reference sequence). CDR3 nucleotide sequence: TGTGCTAGCAGCTCAAAAGAGACCCAGTACTTC. Translating gives CASSSKETQYF.

The rearrangement links TRBV11-2 to TRBJ2-7, with D unresolved. This CDR3 comprises 17 residues. Deletions cut 1 base from V and 3 bases from J, with 19 bases between. Germline values: CDR1 SGHAT, CDR2 FQNNGV. The CDR3 protein is CASSLGGYGLSFYEQYF. The CDR3 region has the DNA TGTGCCAGCAGCTTAGGAGGCTACGGCCTCTCTTTCTACGAGCAGTACTTC. Together with reference TRBV11-2 and TRBJ2-7, the CDR3 gives the full variable domain: EAGVAQSPRYKIIEKRQSVAFWCNPISGHATLYWYQQILGQGPKLLIQFQNNGVVDDSQLPKDRFSAERLKGVDSTLKIQPAKLEDSAVYLCASSLGGYGLSFYEQYFGPGTRLTVT.

The chain employs TRBV27 and TRBJ1-1; tentatively, D is TRBD1 (6 bases). This CDR3 region has 14 residues. CDR1 is MNHEY and CDR2 is SMNVEV in the germline V gene (reference sequence). The V end was cut by 0 bases, the J end by 1 base, with 6 bases between. The CDR3 nucleotides are TGTGCCAGCAGTTTATCGACAGGGAACACTGAAGCTTTCTTT. Protein: CASSLSTGNTEAFF.

The V and J genes are TRBV4-1 and TRBJ2-7, with 10 bases fitting TRBD2. Per germline, CDR1 MGHRA and CDR2 YSYEKL. With V trimmed by 4 bases and J by 1 base, 4 bases remained unmatched. This CDR3 spans 15 amino acids. Here the CDR3 reads CASSREAGGSYEQYF. The CDR3 bases are TGCGCCAGCAGCCGAGAAGCGGGAGGGTCCTACGAGCAGTACTTC.

The J gene is TRBJ2-7, the V gene TRBV19; possible D gene TRBD2, 6 bases. V was trimmed by 5 bases and J by 0 bases, leaving 17 bases between them. This CDR3 has 16 residues. Per germline, CDR1 LNHDA and CDR2 SQIVND (reference sequence). The CDR3 sequence is CASSPQSGGISYEQYF. CDR3 DNA: TGTGCCAGTAGTCCCCAGAGCGGAGGGATCTCCTACGAGCAGTACTTC.

This sequence joins TRBV4-2 and TRBJ2-1; D unresolved. The CDR3 is made up of 15 amino acids. Between the trimmed V and J ends, which lost 0 bases and 8 bases, there was a span of 14 bases. CDR1 is LGHNA and CDR2 is YNFKEQ in the germline V gene. The CDR3 is CASSQDFRLVDEQFF. The CDR3 DNA reads TGTGCCAGCAGCCAAGATTTTCGGCTAGTCGATGAGCAGTTCTTC.

This CDR3 reads CASSYGGTTNEKLFF. The CDR3 nucleotides are TGTGCCAGCAGTTACGGGGGGACAACTAATGAAAAACTGTTTTTT. The genes are TRBV6-6 and TRBJ1-4, with D perhaps TRBD1 (5 bases). Trimming left V 2 bases short and J 0 bases short, with 7 bases between. The CDR3 has 15 residues. Germline V gives CDR1 MNHNY, CDR2 SVGAGI (reference sequence).

The chain has TRBV6-1 and TRBJ1-3; D not resolved. CDR3 size: 17 residues. Germline CDR1 is MNHNS and CDR2 is SASEGT. The germline V and J ends were trimmed by 3 bases and 4 bases, with 19 bases remaining between them. The CDR3 sequence: CASSESLARIGGNTIYF. For the CDR3, the DNA is TGTGCCAGCAGTGAGTCCCTTGCGCGTATCGGGGGAAACACCATATATTTT.

The chain couples TRBV27 to TRBJ2-7; D is perhaps TRBD2 (5 bases). Deletions cut 6 bases from V and 2 bases from J, with 26 bases between. This CDR3 region has 18 residues. Germline-derived CDR1 and CDR2 are MNHEY and SMNVEV (reference sequence). The CDR3 DNA reads as TGTGCCAGCAGGAGACACCCCTACCAGGACCCGCGGGCCTACGAGCAGTACTTC. Translation: CASRRHPYQDPRAYEQYF.

The CDR3 protein is CASTRGGNLMNTEAFF. The DNA for the CDR3 is TGCGCCAGTACGAGAGGGGGAAACCTCATGAACACTGAAGCTTTCTTT. V gene TRBV5-1 combines with J gene TRBJ1-1; a possible D gene is TRBD1 (6 bases). The CDR3 is 16 amino acids. The V and J ends lost 8 bases and 0 bases respectively, with 20 bases between them. Germline loops: CDR1 SGHRS, CDR2 YFSETQ. The variable domain in full, completed from reference TRBV5-1 and TRBJ1-1, reads KAGVTQTPRYLIKTRGQQVTLSCSPISGHRSVSWYQQTPGQGLQFLFEYFSETQRNKGNFPGRFSGRQFSNSRSEMNVSTLELGDSALYLCASTRGGNLMNTEAFFGQGTRLTVV.

The chain uses TRBV27 and TRBJ2-5; D possibly corresponds to TRBD1 (6 bases). Matching the DNA end better, TRBJ2-7 makes the J call doubtful. The CDR3 length is 16 residues. The germline V gene encodes CDR1 MNHEY and CDR2 SMNVEV (reference sequence). The CDR3 coding sequence is TGTGCCAGCAGTTTATCATATCTTCAGGGGCGCAACGAGCAGTACTTC. Protein: CASSLSYLQGRNEQYF.

This chain uses TRBV5-4 with TRBJ1-2; TRBD1 matches 9 bases. V shed 4 bases and J 7 bases; nucleotides not matched to a gene: 11. From germline, CDR1 is SGHNT and CDR2 YYREEE (reference sequence). The CDR3 contains 15 residues. The CDR3 sequence: CASSPRTGDDGGYTF. DNA of the CDR3: TGTGCCAGCAGCCCGCGGACAGGGGATGATGGTGGCTACACCTTC.

The chain carries TRBV7-9 and TRBJ2-1; the D gene is possibly TRBD2 (6 bases). This CDR3 contains 12 residues. The V gene's germline CDR1 is SEHNR and CDR2 FQNEAQ (reference sequence). Trimming shortened V by 6 bases and J by 10 bases, and 13 bases separated the two germline ends. The CDR3 coding sequence is TGTGCCAGCAGTTCTGGAGGGTACGAGCAGTTCTTC. This translates into CASSSGGYEQFF. The full variable domain, its missing parts supplied by reference TRBV7-9 and TRBJ2-1, is DTGVSQNPRHKITKRGQNVTFRCDPISEHNRLYWYRQTLGQGPEFLTYFQNEAQLEKSRLLSDRFSAERPKGSFSTLEIQRTEQGDSAMYLCASSSGGYEQFFGPGTRLTVL.

The chain carries TRBV6-1 and TRBJ2-5; weak D call: TRBD2 (5 bases). The end of the DNA aligns better with TRBJ2-7, so the J call may be wrong. The CDR3 spans 14 residues. CDR1 and CDR2 from the germline V gene are MNHNS and SASEGT. CDR3 sequence (DNA): TGTGCCAGCAGTGAAGGATCTCCGGGGTTCGAGCAGTACTTC. Its protein is CASSEGSPGFEQYF.

The chain links TRBV15 to TRBJ2-1, with TRBD2 matching 9 bases. The CDR3 sequence is 17 residues long. V lost 0 bases and J lost 3; bases outside the gene matches: 6. The germline gives CDR1 LNHNV, CDR2 YYDKDF (reference sequence). CDR3 region: CATSRDPGLASYNEQFF. CDR3 DNA sequence: TGTGCCACCAGCAGAGATCCCGGACTAGCGAGCTACAATGAGCAGTTCTTC.

This chain uses TRBV7-3 with TRBJ1-1; TRBD1 aligns across 7 bases. The germline gives CDR1 SGHTA, CDR2 FQGTGA. This CDR3 is built from 16 residues. The J segment lost 1 base and the V segment lost 5 bases, leaving 10 bases of the junction unmatched. CDR3 nucleotides: TGTGCCAGCAGCACACGACAGGGATTTACGAACACTGAAGCTTTCTTT. The encoded protein is CASSTRQGFTNTEAFF.

The chain carries TRBV28 and TRBJ1-1; D gene unclear. The germline V and J ends were trimmed by 6 bases and 8 bases, with 16 bases remaining between them. The CDR3 sequence is 13 residues long. Germline V gene sequence: CDR1 MDHEN, CDR2 SYDVKM. The CDR3 bases are TGTGCCAGCAGCTCGACCGGGTTCGCGGAAGCTTTCTTT. This encodes CASSSTGFAEAFF.

CDR3 sequence (DNA): TGTGCCAGCAGTTTTGGAGGGAGGAATGGCTACACCTTC. This encodes CASSFGGRNGYTF. The chain is built from TRBV27 and TRBJ1-2; D unresolved. The CDR3 is made up of 13 amino acids. In germline, CDR1 is MNHEY, CDR2 SMNVEV (reference sequence). Trimming took 3 bases from V and 6 from J, leaving 11 bases between them.

V usage is TRBV5-6 and J usage is TRBJ2-3; 7 bases are a match to TRBD2. V dropped 7 bases and J dropped 4; count of bases not matched to a gene: 6. The length of the CDR3 is 13 residues. Germline CDR1 SGHDT, CDR2 YYEEEE. CDR3 protein: CASSLAGPDTQYF. The CDR3 coding sequence is TGTGCCAGCTCTTTAGCGGGCCCAGATACGCAGTATTTT.

A word on this clone: Other DNA sequences in this sample translate to the same CDR3. The genes are TRBV19 and TRBJ2-3, with 14 bases lining up with TRBD2. V was pared by 5 bases and J by 8 bases, with 18 bases of the junction left unmatched. CDR1 is LNHDA and CDR2 is SQIVND in the germline V gene (reference sequence). The CDR3 length is 19 residues. The CDR3 spells CASSSRDDGTSGRFGTQYF. CDR3 DNA: TGTGCCAGTAGTTCCAGGGACGACGGGACTAGCGGGAGATTTGGTACGCAGTATTTT.

The V and J genes are TRBV28 and TRBJ1-6; possibly TRBD1 for D (5 bases). Trimming removed 3 bases from V and 7 bases from J, with 10 bases in between. CDR3 length: 14 amino acids. Germline lookup yields CDR1 MDHEN and CDR2 SYDVKM. The CDR3 loop is CASSFVQENSPLHF. CDR3 nucleotide sequence: TGTGCCAGCAGTTTCGTACAGGAAAATTCACCCCTCCACTTT.

The genes are TRBV11-3 and TRBJ2-7, with 7 bases aligning to TRBD1. The CDR3 is made up of 15 amino acids. V lost 6 bases to trimming and J lost 0 bases; unmatched junction nucleotides: 8. CDR1 is SGHNT and CDR2 is YENEEA in the germline V gene. The CDR3 sequence is CASSPDRASSYEQYF. The CDR3 nucleotides read TGTGCCAGCAGTCCCGACAGGGCTAGCTCCTACGAGCAGTACTTC.

Regarding this clone: One junction end disagrees with the germline gene, perhaps due to a read error. CDR3 coding DNA: TGTGCCAGCGGGGGCCCCCACCCTGAGGCTTTCTTT. This gives the protein CASGGPHPEAFF. The V gene is TRBV6-5, the J gene TRBJ1-1, with a tentative D call TRBD1 (6 bases). The length of the CDR3 is 12 residues. From germline, CDR1 is MNHEY and CDR2 SVGAGI.

V gene TRBV27 combines with J gene TRBJ2-5; weak D call: TRBD2 (5 bases). Per germline, CDR1 MNHEY and CDR2 SMNVEV (reference sequence). Trimming shortened V by 3 bases and J by 7 bases, and 15 bases separated the two germline ends. The CDR3 length is 14 residues. CDR3 amino acids: CASSFSAGSPTQYF. Written as DNA, the CDR3 is TGTGCCAGCAGTTTTAGTGCGGGCTCCCCGACCCAGTACTTC.